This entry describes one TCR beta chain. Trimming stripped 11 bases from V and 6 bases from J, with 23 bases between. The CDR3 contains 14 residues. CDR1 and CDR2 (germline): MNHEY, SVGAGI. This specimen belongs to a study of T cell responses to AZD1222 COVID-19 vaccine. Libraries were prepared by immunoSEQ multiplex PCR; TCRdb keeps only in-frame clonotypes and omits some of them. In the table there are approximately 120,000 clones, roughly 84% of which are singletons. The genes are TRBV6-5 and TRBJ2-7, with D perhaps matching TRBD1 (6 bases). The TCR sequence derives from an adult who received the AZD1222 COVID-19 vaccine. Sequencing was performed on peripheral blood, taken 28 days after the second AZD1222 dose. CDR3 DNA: TGTGCCGCCCTTACAGGGCACGAAACGAGCGAGCAGTACTTC. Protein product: CAALTGHETSEQYF.